This T cell receptor (beta chain) was found in a study of OX40 agonist ivuxolimab in advanced cancers. Looking at the study overall: The patients' treatment was ivuxolimab, an agonistic anti-OX40 (CD134) antibody. Study results and limitations: Fewer expanded clones were found on average in CD4+ than in CD8+ T cells.

Of note for this clone: Its antigen is unknown.

Trimming removed 4 bases from V and 2 bases from J, with 15 bases in between. This CDR3 is 15 amino acids long. The germline V gene encodes CDR1 MGHRA and CDR2 YSYEKL. Some clones are missing from TCRdb's copy, which holds only in-frame ones; the method was immunoSEQ multiplex PCR. Of about 71,000 clones in the sample, about 94% were seen once. The receptor comes from an adult with an advanced solid tumor such as melanoma, head and neck, liver or kidney cancer. Sequencing was performed on CD4+ or CD8+ T cells sorted from blood, taken in a trial of the OX40 agonist ivuxolimab. The J gene is TRBJ2-7, the V gene TRBV4-1; TRBD2 is a possible D gene (6 bases). The CDR3, as DNA: TGCGCCAGCAGCCTAGAGTGGAGGGCCACCTACGAGCAGTACTTC. It codes for CASSLEWRATYEQYF.